Below, 10 T cell receptor beta chains from the same sample are listed, as sequenced in a study of regulatory T cells in long-lasting Graves disease. As for time point: newly diagnosed GD, antithyroid drugs for less than 3 months. PBMC RNA served as the TCR library source. iRepertoire HTBI primers and Arm-PCR of CDR3 regions built TCR beta libraries. TCRdb reprocessed the multiplex PCR reads via MiXCR and lists one record per CDR3 protein. Among around 480,000 distinct CDR3 sequences, roughly 16% were seen once, and the ten largest hold roughly 25%. A further study also used this sample, focusing on T cells in Graves' hyperthyroidism and ophthalmopathy.

The sample was peripheral blood mononuclear cells (PBMCs), taken at new diagnosis, from a patient treated with antithyroid drugs. The receptors were gathered from a woman aged 35-65 years with Graves disease.

The sample holds a few counts of this clonotype. V usage is TRBV11-2 and J usage is TRBJ2-1; the match to TRBD2 covers 7 bases. Unmatched junction bases numbered 16, after V lost 4 bases and J lost 10 bases. The CDR3 loop spans 16 amino acids. Germline V gene sequence: CDR1 SGHAT, CDR2 FQNNGV. The CDR3 nucleotides read TGTGCCAGCAGCTCGCAACGACTAGCCCCCGGGGGGGAGCAGTTCTTC. Protein sequence: CASSSQRLAPGGEQFF.

This clonotype came up a few times. The chain carries TRBV28 and TRBJ2-2; no reliable D call. V lost 4 bases to trimming and J lost 1 base, with 19 bases between them. The CDR3 contains 18 residues. The germline V gene encodes CDR1 MDHEN and CDR2 SYDVKM. CDR3 in amino acids: CASSSKRILIRNTGELFF. CDR3 sequence (DNA): TGTGCCAGCAGTTCAAAAAGGATCTTAATAAGGAACACCGGGGAGCTGTTTTTT.

The sample holds a few counts of this clonotype. At one end, the junction sequence differs from germline, possibly due to a read error. The J gene is TRBJ2-2, the V gene TRBV3-1; 8 bases are shared with TRBD2. Germline V gene data show CDR1 as LGHDT and CDR2 as YNNKEL (reference sequence). This CDR3 spans 14 amino acids. Here the CDR3 DNA reads TGTGCCAGCAGACGGGGGGGCAGTACCGGGGAGCTGGTTTTT. Translation: CASRRGGSTGELVF.

This clonotype was detected a few times. The V gene is TRBV7-8, the J gene TRBJ2-7; 8 nucleotides align to TRBD2. The CDR3 contains 15 residues. Germline assignment: CDR1 SGHVS and CDR2 FQNEAQ. V was clipped by 0 bases and J by 2 bases; unmatched bases: 3. The CDR3: CASSLAGGGAYEQYF. The DNA for the CDR3 is TGTGCCAGCAGCTTAGCCGGGGGGGGGGCCTACGAGCAGTACTTC.

This rearrangement joins TRBV7-3 to TRBJ2-5, with a possible D match to TRBD1 (5 bases). Germline lookup yields CDR1 SGHTA and CDR2 FQGTGA. V was trimmed by 5 bases and J by 2 bases, leaving 15 bases between them. The CDR3 extends over 15 amino acids. CDR3 region: CASSEGVAPQETQYF. The CDR3 DNA follows: TGTGCCAGCAGCGAAGGGGTGGCCCCTCAAGAGACCCAGTACTTC.

This clonotype came up many times. V gene TRBV2 combines with J gene TRBJ1-1; 7 nucleotides align to TRBD1. The length of the CDR3 is 14 residues. Germline CDR1 and CDR2: SNHLY and FYNNEI. Trimming cost V 6 bases and J 4 bases; bases outside gene matches: 8. The CDR3 loop is CASSAQGLGTEAFF. CDR3 sequence (DNA): TGTGCCAGCAGCGCACAGGGGCTAGGCACTGAAGCTTTCTTT. Full variable domain (outside the CDR3, taken from reference TRBV2 and TRBJ1-1): EPEVTQTPSHQVTQMGQEVILRCVPISNHLYFYWYRQILGQKVEFLVSFYNNEISEKSEIFDDQFSVERPDGSNFTLKIRSTKLEDSAMYFCASSAQGLGTEAFFGQGTRLTVV.

A few counts support this clonotype. CDR3 in amino acids: CASSLDAGNVVGYTF. CDR3 DNA sequence: TGTGCCAGCAGCTTGGATGCGGGTAACGTCGTAGGCTACACCTTC. The chain joins TRBV7-9 to TRBJ1-2, with no clear D. The germline V gene has CDR1 SEHNR and CDR2 FQNEAQ (reference sequence). V was trimmed by 3 bases and J by 8 bases, leaving 19 bases between them. This CDR3 contains 15 residues. Full variable domain (remainder filled in from reference TRBV7-9 and TRBJ1-2): DTGVSQNPRHKITKRGQNVTFRCDPISEHNRLYWYRQTLGQGPEFLTYFQNEAQLEKSRLLSDRFSAERPKGSFSTLEIQRTEQGDSAMYLCASSLDAGNVVGYTFGSGTRLTVV.

The V call is TRBV6-1, the J call TRBJ2-3, with TRBD1 as a possible D gene (6 bases). Trimming shortened V by 6 bases and J by 2 bases, and 12 bases separated the two germline ends. Looked up from germline, CDR1 is MNHNS and CDR2 is SASEGT. The CDR3 spans 14 residues. The CDR3: CASSRRGLTDTQYF. The DNA for the CDR3 is TGTGCCAGCAGCCGCAGGGGCCTCACAGATACGCAGTATTTT.

This clonotype appeared many times. The genes are TRBV5-1 and TRBJ2-7, with TRBD2 as a possible D gene (6 bases). The CDR3 has 15 residues. Germline CDR1 SGHRS, CDR2 YFSETQ. The V gene lost 0 bases and the J gene lost 1 base, with 11 bases spanning the gap. The CDR3 sequence is CASSLGLEGSYEQYF. CDR3 bases: TGCGCCAGCAGCTTGGGACTAGAGGGATCCTACGAGCAGTACTTC. Full variable domain (rest looked up from reference TRBV5-1 and TRBJ2-7): KAGVTQTPRYLIKTRGQQVTLSCSPISGHRSVSWYQQTPGQGLQFLFEYFSETQRNKGNFPGRFSGRQFSNSRSEMNVSTLELGDSALYLCASSLGLEGSYEQYFGPGTRLTVT.

This chain links TRBV2 with TRBJ2-7, with TRBD1 matching 7 bases. The germline V gene encodes CDR1 SNHLY and CDR2 FYNNEI. The trim removed 3 bases at V and 3 bases at J, leaving 5 bases unmatched. The CDR3 extends over 14 amino acids. CDR3 sequence reads: CASSDSGGDYEQYF. The CDR3 DNA reads TGTGCCAGCAGTGATTCAGGGGGAGACTACGAGCAGTACTTC.